This T cell receptor beta chain was captured by sequencing in a study of T cell changes during pregnancy in multiple sclerosis. Profiling relied on immunoSEQ multiplex PCR, and the TCRdb table lists in-frame clones only, not all of them. The table has 35,000 to 40,000 clones, roughly 88% seen once. V lost 2 bases and J lost 5; bases outside the gene matches: 2. The CDR3 length is 15 residues. Germline CDR1 KGHSH, CDR2 LQKENI. This chain links TRBV18 with TRBJ2-3, with TRBD1 identical over 12 bases. The sequences come from CD4+ T cells from peripheral blood mononuclear cells, collected before pregnancy. This receptor was taken from a female donor with multiple sclerosis, enrolled in a pregnancy study. The CDR3 DNA follows: TGTGCCAGCTCACCAGGGACAGGGGGCAAAGATACGCAGTATTTT. Encoded protein: CASSPGTGGKDTQYF.